The rows below give T cell receptor beta chains drawn from one sample of a study of shared clonotypes between healthy human individuals. The table came from immunoSEQ multiplex PCR; TCRdb's copy has only in-frame clones and leaves some out. The sample shows 2,500,000 or so clones, around 94% of them seen only once. The sample taken for sequencing was naive CD4+ T cells sorted from blood. The receptor source for this set is a man aged 18 to 30 in good health. CDR3s include the opening cysteine and the closing phenylalanine or tryptophan. Fields, in order: CDR3 DNA, CDR3 protein, J gene, D gene, clone size, V gene. D genes are given only for firm matches. Clone sizes are given selectively: once, few, many, or a class where the clone is expanded.

TGCGCCAGCTGCCCGGGCCGGCTGAACACTGAAGCTTTCTTT	CASCPGRLNTEAFF	TRBJ1-1	-	-	TRBV5-1
TGCGCCAGCAGTGAGTCGCGGGAGACCCAGTACTTC	CASSESRETQYF	TRBJ2-5	-	-	TRBV10-1
TGCGCCAGCATCCCCAGCGGGCCCAGCTCCTACAATGAGCAGTTCTTC	CASIPSGPSSYNEQFF	TRBJ2-1	-	-	TRBV10-1
TGTGCCAGCAGCCGACAGGAGAACTATGGCTACACCTTC	CASSRQENYGYTF	TRBJ1-2	-	-	TRBV7-9
TGTGCCAGCAGTCCAGTCCCAATAAGGGGGCAGTTCTTC	CASSPVPIRGQFF	TRBJ2-1	-	-	TRBV7-2
TGTGCCAGCTCACCGGGGGGAGGATATGAAAAACTGTTTTTT	CASSPGGGYEKLFF	TRBJ1-4	-	-	TRBV18
TGTGCCAGCAGTGATTTTTGGGGGCGGGAGAGGCGCAATGAGCAGTTCTTC	CASSDFWGRERRNEQFF	TRBJ2-1	-	-	TRBV2
TGTGCCAGCAGTTATGGGACACATAATGAGCAGTTCTTC	CASSYGTHNEQFF	TRBJ2-1	-	-	TRBV6-6
TGTGCCAGTAGTATAGGTCAGCCGAACAATCAGCCCCAGCATTTT	CASSIGQPNNQPQHF	TRBJ1-5	-	-	TRBV19
TGTGCCAGCAGTGACTGGTCTAGCACAGATACGCAGTATTTT	CASSDWSSTDTQYF	TRBJ2-3	-	-	TRBV25-1
TGTGCCAGCAGCTTAGGGTTTGGCAAAAACATTCAGTACTTC	CASSLGFGKNIQYF	TRBJ2-4	-	-	TRBV7-2
TGTGCCAGCAGCAGAGGTCCTAACTATGGCTACACCTTC	CASSRGPNYGYTF	TRBJ1-2	-	once	TRBV6-6
TGCGCCAGCAGCTTGGGGGGCGGACAGACCAGAAACTATGGCTACACCTTC	CASSLGGGQTRNYGYTF	TRBJ1-2	-	once	TRBV5-1
TGTGCCAGCAGTGACTCGAGTCTAGCGGGGGGCCTTGAGCAGTTCTTC	CASSDSSLAGGLEQFF	TRBJ2-1	TRBD2	-	TRBV6-4
TGTGCCAGCAGAGAGACAGGGAGCTCCGAGCAGTACTTC	CASRETGSSEQYF	TRBJ2-7	TRBD1	-	TRBV6-1
TGCGCCAGCAGCACTGCTAGCGGGGGAAGCACAGATACGCAGTATTTT	CASSTASGGSTDTQYF	TRBJ2-3	TRBD2	-	TRBV5-1
TGTGCCAGCAGCTTAGCCTCCAACATTTACACTGAAGCTTTCTTT	CASSLASNIYTEAFF	TRBJ1-1	-	-	TRBV11-2
TGTGCCGTCGCGTCCTTAGGACTAGCAGGAAACACCGGGGAGCTGTTTTTT	CAVASLGLAGNTGELFF	TRBJ2-2	TRBD2	-	TRBV10-3
TGCAGCGTTGAAAGGCGCCTGGTGAACACTGAAGCTTTCTTT	CSVERRLVNTEAFF	TRBJ1-1	-	-	TRBV29-1
TGTGCCAGCAGTGACCCAGGGAAGCAGGCGCTACCCTGGCTTGACACCTTC	CASSDPGKQALPWLDTF	TRBJ1-2	-	-	TRBV2
TGTGCCAGCAGCTTATCCCCCCCGGACACTGAAGCTTTCTTT	CASSLSPPDTEAFF	TRBJ1-1	-	-	TRBV7-9
TGTGCCAGCAGCTCTGGACCTCACGGGGACTATGGCTACACCTTC	CASSSGPHGDYGYTF	TRBJ1-2	-	-	TRBV5-4
TGTGCCAGCAGCTTAAGCGGGAGGACAGATACGCAGTATTTT	CASSLSGRTDTQYF	TRBJ2-3	TRBD2	-	TRBV7-2
TGTGCCAGTAGTAGGGCCTATGGCTACACCTTC	CASSRAYGYTF	TRBJ1-2	-	-	TRBV19